This T cell receptor (beta chain) was retrieved from a study of T cell repertoires in cytomegalovirus infection. Study-wide points: Clonotype analysis showed dominance of the ex vivo response by HLA-C-restricted CMV-specific TCR beta clonotypes.

This clonotype was observed at least ten times. Its antigen remains unknown. V was shortened by 4 bases and J by 4 bases, with 10 bases between the two germline ends. Looked up from germline, CDR1 is SNHLY and CDR2 is FYNNEI. This CDR3 region has 13 residues. TCRdb ran MiXCR on the reads and lists one entry per CDR3 protein. The sample contains 250,000 to 300,000 distinct CDR3 sequences, roughly 10% of which appear only once. The gene calls are TRBV2 and TRBJ1-2; the D gene is possibly TRBD1 (6 bases). The material sequenced was PBMCs. This receptor was identified in a human donor in good health (CMV status not recorded). Some clones in this sample may be carry-over from other donors' samples. The CDR3 bases are TGTGCCAGCAGTGGGACAGCCAGCTATGGCTACACCTTC. Amino acid sequence: CASSGTASYGYTF.